A few counts support the clone carrying this T cell receptor (beta chain). MiXCR, applied by TCRdb to the RT-PCR reads, yields one record per CDR3 protein. The sample lists some 550,000 distinct CDR3 sequences, under 30% occurring once. The data derive from a study of response to subunit inactivated influenza vaccine. The germline gives CDR1 MDHEN, CDR2 SYDVKM. The V gene end was trimmed by 2 bases and the J gene end by 2 bases; junction bases not matched to a gene: 10. This CDR3 comprises 18 residues. Separately, the same data were catalogued under a study of T cells expressing NK-cell markers. From that study: For TCR beta, cDNA was produced by 5'RACE template switching with UMIs. HCMV seropositivity characterized most of the eight sequenced donors, and seronegativity one. Top CD8+ clonotypes included the dominant CD3+CD56+NKG2C+ clonotypes in 6 or 7 donors. The study found these clonotypes also leading the CD3+CD56-NKG2C+ fraction in a few donors. Expanded NKG2C+ T cell clones were not confirmed as HCMV-specific.

The V call is TRBV28, the J call TRBJ2-5, with TRBD2 matching 11 bases. The sequence was obtained from a man in his fifties who received an inactivated influenza vaccine. The input for sequencing was CD4+ T cells sorted from PBMCs, taken 12 days after vaccination. CDR3 bases: TGTGCCAGCAGTTTAGACCCTCTAGCGGGAGGCGAACAAGAGACCCAGTACTTC. Translated: CASSLDPLAGGEQETQYF.